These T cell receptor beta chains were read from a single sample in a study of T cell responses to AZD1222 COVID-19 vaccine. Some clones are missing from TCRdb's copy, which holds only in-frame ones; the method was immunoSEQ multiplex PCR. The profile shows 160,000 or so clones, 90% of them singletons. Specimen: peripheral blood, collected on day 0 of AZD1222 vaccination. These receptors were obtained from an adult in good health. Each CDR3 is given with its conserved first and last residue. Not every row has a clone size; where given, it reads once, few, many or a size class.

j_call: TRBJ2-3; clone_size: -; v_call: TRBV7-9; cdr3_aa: CASRPGLAGVVDTQYF
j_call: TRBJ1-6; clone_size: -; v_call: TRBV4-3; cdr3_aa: CASSQGGTGPGAYNSPLHF
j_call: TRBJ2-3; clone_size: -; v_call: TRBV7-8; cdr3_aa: CASSLNLAGPFTDTQYF
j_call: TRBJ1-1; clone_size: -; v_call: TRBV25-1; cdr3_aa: CASSGTSGTGVGPEAFF
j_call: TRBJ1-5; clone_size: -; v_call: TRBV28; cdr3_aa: CASNSAGGGQPQHF
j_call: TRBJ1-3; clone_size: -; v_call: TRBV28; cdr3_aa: CASDRTDFSGNTIYF
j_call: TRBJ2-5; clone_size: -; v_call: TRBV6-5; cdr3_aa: CASGLAVGTQYF
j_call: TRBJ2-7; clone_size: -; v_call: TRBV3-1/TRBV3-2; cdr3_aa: CASSHPTHTYEQYF
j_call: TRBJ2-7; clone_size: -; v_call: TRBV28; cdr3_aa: CASSLSRGLAVGNEQYF
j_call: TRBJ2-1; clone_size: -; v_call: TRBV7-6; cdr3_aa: CASSTSGNAYNEQFF
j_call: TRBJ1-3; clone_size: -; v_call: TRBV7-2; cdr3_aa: CASSLSGTLGNTIYF
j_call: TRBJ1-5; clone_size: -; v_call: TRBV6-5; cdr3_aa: CASSSRLGQPQHF
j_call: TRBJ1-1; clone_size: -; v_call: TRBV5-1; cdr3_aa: CASSFDRQGTNTEAFF
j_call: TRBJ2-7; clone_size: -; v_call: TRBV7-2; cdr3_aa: CASSSGTSGLGQYF
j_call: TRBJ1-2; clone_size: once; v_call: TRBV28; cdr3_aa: CASSLGQFGYTF
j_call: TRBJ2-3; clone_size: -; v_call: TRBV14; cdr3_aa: CASSRSGSSRSTDTQYF
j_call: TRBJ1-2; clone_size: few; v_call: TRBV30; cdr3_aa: CAFGQGPNGEGYTF
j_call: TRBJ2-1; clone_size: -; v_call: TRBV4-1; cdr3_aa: CASSQVIRRASYNEQFF
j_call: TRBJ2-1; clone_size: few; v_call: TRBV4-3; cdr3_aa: CASSQGTADYNEQFF
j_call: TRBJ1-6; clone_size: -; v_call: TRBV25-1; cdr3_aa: CASSPQSSYNSPLHF
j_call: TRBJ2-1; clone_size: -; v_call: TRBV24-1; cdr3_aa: CATSLGDRGFNEQFF
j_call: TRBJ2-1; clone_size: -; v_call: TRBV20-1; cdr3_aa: CSATRTNEQFF
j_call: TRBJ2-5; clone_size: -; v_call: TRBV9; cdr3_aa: CASSARTSANQETQYF
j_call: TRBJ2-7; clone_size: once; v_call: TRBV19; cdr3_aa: CASSWGLAGVYEQYF
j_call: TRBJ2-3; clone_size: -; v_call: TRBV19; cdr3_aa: CASSITAGLTDTQYF
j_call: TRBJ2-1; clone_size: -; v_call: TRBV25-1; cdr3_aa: CASSASTSGRPNEQFF
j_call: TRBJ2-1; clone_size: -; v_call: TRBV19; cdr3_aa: CASSGGLAGDNEQFF
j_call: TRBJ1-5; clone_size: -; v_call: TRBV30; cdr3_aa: CAYAPGAYSNQPQHF
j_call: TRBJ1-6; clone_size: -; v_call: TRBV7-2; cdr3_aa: CASSLVGDRGSNSPLHF
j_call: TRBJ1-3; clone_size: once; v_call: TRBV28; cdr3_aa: CASSLVGFALPFSTSSGNTIYF
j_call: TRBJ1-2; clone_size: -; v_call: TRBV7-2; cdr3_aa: CASSSLPRTANYYGYTF
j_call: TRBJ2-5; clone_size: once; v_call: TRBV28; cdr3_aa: CASSLWGQGRETQYF
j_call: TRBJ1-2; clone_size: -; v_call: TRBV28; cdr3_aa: CASSLGTDRPYGYTF
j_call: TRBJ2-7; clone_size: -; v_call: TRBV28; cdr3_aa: CASSLSPGQGSDEQYF
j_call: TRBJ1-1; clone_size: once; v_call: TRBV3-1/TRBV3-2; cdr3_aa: CASSQAGSRTEAFF
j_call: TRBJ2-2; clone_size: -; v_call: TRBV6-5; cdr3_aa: CASNIRDTGELFF
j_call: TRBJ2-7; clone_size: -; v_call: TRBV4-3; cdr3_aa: CASSRTVTNNYEQYF
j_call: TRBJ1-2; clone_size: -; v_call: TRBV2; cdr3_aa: CASSEGTRGYTF
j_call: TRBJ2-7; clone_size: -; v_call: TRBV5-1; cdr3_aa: CASSLKGAQIIYEQYF
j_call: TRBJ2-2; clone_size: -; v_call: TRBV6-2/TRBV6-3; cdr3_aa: CASSRDRGPGGELFF
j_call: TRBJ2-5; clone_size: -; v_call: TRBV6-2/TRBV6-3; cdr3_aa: CASSRLAEIQETQYF
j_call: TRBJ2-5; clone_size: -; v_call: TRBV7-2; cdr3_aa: CASSLVGTGTPQETQYF
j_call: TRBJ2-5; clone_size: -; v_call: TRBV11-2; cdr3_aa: CASRKPGLALGRETQYF
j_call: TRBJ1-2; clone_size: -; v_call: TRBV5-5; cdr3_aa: CASSTAPVGTTSLGYTF